This is a list of T cell receptor beta chains from one sample in a study of shared clonotypes between healthy human individuals. Libraries were prepared by immunoSEQ multiplex PCR; TCRdb keeps only in-frame clonotypes and omits some of them. The sample lists about 580,000 clones, more than 95% occurring once. Sequenced material: naive CD8+ T cells sorted from blood. Receptor source: a man aged 25 to 45 in good health. Both conserved end residues are part of each CDR3. Not all rows give a size; the values are once, few, many and, for expanded clones, a class.

abundance: once
v_gene: TRBV5-5
CDR3aa: CASSPTSYEQYF

abundance: .
v_gene: TRBV13
CDR3aa: CASRAEQAGNTEAFF

abundance: .
v_gene: TRBV30
CDR3aa: CAWSVGTGGYEQYF

abundance: .
v_gene: TRBV2
CDR3aa: CASSEVGLAYEQYF

abundance: .
v_gene: TRBV11-2
CDR3aa: CASSEIRGEVGDTQYF

abundance: .
v_gene: TRBV5-4
CDR3aa: CASSSTGFGTEAFF

abundance: .
v_gene: TRBV11-2
CDR3aa: CASSPPAGANVLTF

abundance: .
v_gene: TRBV6-1
CDR3aa: CATPGPQETQYF

abundance: .
v_gene: TRBV7-6
CDR3aa: CASSPQGSEQYF

abundance: .
v_gene: TRBV6-6
CDR3aa: CASSYALAGAYNEQFF

abundance: .
v_gene: TRBV29-1
CDR3aa: CSTKRDRATYTEAFF

abundance: .
v_gene: TRBV27
CDR3aa: CASSLSHSTSTDTQYF

abundance: .
v_gene: TRBV13
CDR3aa: CASSSPGNSYEQYF

abundance: .
v_gene: TRBV29-1
CDR3aa: CSVDADRVNYGYTF

abundance: .
v_gene: TRBV29-1
CDR3aa: CSVGTGDTEAFF